This TCR beta chain comes out of a study of CD8+CD57+ T cells in acquired aplastic anemia. Overall study: The average for DNA from sorted CD4+ and CD8+ cells was 2.5 to 4 ug. Reads per healthy sample averaged around 9.9 million (CD4+) and some 11 million (CD8+). Regarding the study as a whole: Significant differences in CD8+ Simpson's diversity were not observed between patients and controls. There were over 25 CD8+ CDR3 sequences that occurred in both patients and controls.

Trimming left V 3 bases short and J 5 bases short, with 17 bases between. This CDR3 has 15 amino acids. Germline-derived CDR1 and CDR2 are SQVTM and ANQGSEA. Template material for TCR beta VDJ and CDR3 profiling consisted of genomic DNA. MiXCR, run by TCRdb on the reads, gives a single entry per CDR3 protein. Of about 160,000 distinct CDR3 sequences in the sample, roughly 47% were seen once. The sample holds one count of this clonotype. What it binds is unknown. Specimen: sorted CD4+, CD8+, or CD8+CD57+ T cells (not recorded which) from PBMCs. The chain links TRBV29-1 to TRBJ2-1; no firm D call. This clonotype originated in a human donor in good health. CDR3 in amino acids: CSVDNVHVGNNEQFF. The DNA of the CDR3 is TGCAGCGTTGATAACGTTCACGTTGGGAACAATGAGCAGTTCTTC.